Following are 13 T cell receptor beta chains from one sample sequenced in a study of cytomegalovirus exposure and HLA in healthy donors. The PCR ran on 60 Vbeta and 13 Jbeta primers. Clones were sequenced by immunoSEQ multiplex PCR, and TCRdb holds only the in-frame ones, with some missing. The sample has 85,000 to 90,000 clones; about 76% are singletons. Sequenced input: PBMCs. The receptors derive from a young man in good health and CMV-seropositive.

This clone was seen a handful of times. In nucleotides, the CDR3 is TGCGCCAGCAGCTTGGCCCCGACAGCAGATAATGAAAAACTGTTTTTT. Translating gives CASSLAPTADNEKLFF. The chain joins TRBV5-1 to TRBJ1-4, with D perhaps TRBD1 (5 bases). The V end was cut by 0 bases, the J end by 4 bases, with 13 bases between. In germline, CDR1 is SGHRS, CDR2 YFSETQ. The CDR3 length is 16 residues.

The V and J genes are TRBV25-1 and TRBJ2-1; D not resolved. Germline lookup yields CDR1 MGHDK and CDR2 SYGVNS. The CDR3 extends over 15 amino acids. Between the trimmed V and J ends, which lost 2 bases and 0 bases, there was a span of 8 bases. CDR3 region: CASSEPGISYNEQFF. Written as DNA, the CDR3 is TGTGCCAGCAGTGAACCAGGAATCTCCTACAATGAGCAGTTCTTC.

The rearrangement links TRBV7-9 to TRBJ1-6; possible D gene TRBD1, 5 bases. Between the trimmed V and J ends, which lost 2 bases and 8 bases, there was a span of 10 bases. From germline, CDR1 is SEHNR and CDR2 FQNEAQ (reference sequence). The length of the CDR3 is 14 residues. The CDR3 is CASSLQGSDSPLHF. The DNA of the CDR3 is TGTGCCAGCAGCTTACAGGGCTCGGATTCACCCCTCCACTTT.

The V gene is TRBV5-1, the J gene TRBJ1-1; 9 nucleotides line up with TRBD1. The CDR3 has 16 residues. Trimming removed 4 bases from V and 1 base from J; junction bases left unmatched: 8. CDR1 and CDR2 (germline): SGHRS, YFSETQ. CDR3 bases: TGCGCCAGCAGCAACCGGGGACAGGGAAGGAACACTGAAGCTTTCTTT. It is translated as CASSNRGQGRNTEAFF.

V gene TRBV10-3 combines with J gene TRBJ2-5, with a possible D match to TRBD1 (5 bases). Germline V gene data show CDR1 as ENHRY and CDR2 as SYGVKD. V dropped 8 bases and J dropped 1 base, with 14 bases sitting between them. This CDR3 is built from 14 residues. CDR3 residues: CAIGAQGPQETQYF. CDR3 in DNA: TGTGCCATCGGAGCTCAGGGCCCCCAAGAGACCCAGTACTTC.

This chain connects TRBV2 to TRBJ2-2; tentatively, D is TRBD1 (7 bases). V lost 2 bases and J 2 bases, leaving 15 bases between the germline ends. The CDR3 runs 17 residues. CDR1 and CDR2 (germline): SNHLY, FYNNEI. The CDR3 DNA reads TGTGCCAGCAGTGAATCCCGCGGGACAGAAAACACCGGGGAGCTGTTTTTT. Its protein is CASSESRGTENTGELFF.

The rearrangement links TRBV7-3 to TRBJ2-1; 7 bases line up with TRBD1. V lost 1 base to trimming and J lost 9 bases; unmatched junction nucleotides: 6. Germline V gene sequence: CDR1 SGHTA, CDR2 FQGTGA. The CDR3 runs to 14 residues. The DNA for the CDR3 is TGTGCCAGCAGCTTAAGAGGGGGCAAGGGTGAGCAGTTCTTC. Its translation: CASSLRGGKGEQFF.

The table lists this clone with a few counts. This rearrangement joins TRBV7-3 to TRBJ2-1; 9 nucleotides agree with TRBD2. V shed 5 bases and J 8 bases; nucleotides not matched to a gene: 10. Germline V gene data show CDR1 as SGHTA and CDR2 as FQGTGA. This CDR3 has 15 amino acids. The CDR3 DNA follows: TGTGCCAGCAGCCAACTGGGCGGGGGGGGCGATGAGCAGTTCTTC. The encoded protein is CASSQLGGGGDEQFF. Drawing the rest from reference TRBV7-3 and TRBJ2-1, the complete variable domain is GAGVSQTPSNKVTEKGKYVELRCDPISGHTALYWYRQSLGQGPEFLIYFQGTGAADDSGLPNDRFFAVRPEGSVSTLKIQRTERGDSAVYLCASSQLGGGGDEQFFGPGTRLTVL.

This chain joins TRBV7-9 and TRBJ1-6, with D tentatively TRBD1 (6 bases). Germline loops: CDR1 SEHNR, CDR2 FQNEAQ (reference sequence). Trimming took off 5 bases at V and 5 bases at J, with 13 bases between the two ends. The CDR3 totals 15 residues. CDR3 bases: TGTGCCAGCAGCCAAAGCGGACAGAATAATTCACCCCTCCACTTT. Translating gives CASSQSGQNNSPLHF.

The CDR3 region is CASSPQGQPQHF. As DNA, the CDR3 is TGTGCCAGCAGTCCACAGGGTCAGCCCCAGCATTTT. The chain couples TRBV2 to TRBJ1-5, with D possibly TRBD1 on 6 matching bases. The CDR3 consists of 12 residues. The germline V and J ends were trimmed by 5 bases and 6 bases, with 8 bases remaining between them. Germline loops: CDR1 SNHLY, CDR2 FYNNEI.

The chain recombines TRBV7-2 with TRBJ1-2, with D uncertain. CDR3 length equals 13 residues. V shed 1 base and J shed 8 bases, with 11 bases lying between them. CDR1 is SGHTA and CDR2 is FQGNSA in the germline V gene. CDR3 sequence reads: CASSLVAHSGYTF. The CDR3 bases are TGTGCCAGCAGCTTAGTGGCCCATTCGGGCTACACCTTC.

Only a few counts were recorded for this clone. The gene calls are TRBV5-4 and TRBJ2-1; D gene unclear. This CDR3 has 14 residues. The V gene's germline CDR1 is SGHNT and CDR2 YYREEE (reference sequence). V shed 4 bases and J shed 0 bases, with 8 bases lying between them. The CDR3 region is CASSRLYSYNEQFF. The CDR3 bases are TGTGCCAGCAGCCGACTTTACTCCTACAATGAGCAGTTCTTC.

J is TRBJ1-1 and V is TRBV11-1; D possibly corresponds to TRBD1 (6 bases). V lost 5 bases, J lost 6 bases, and 25 bases lay in between. Germline V gene sequence: CDR1 SGHAT, CDR2 FQDESV (reference sequence). CDR3 length: 17 amino acids. CDR3 in amino acids: CASSIAGEGFHSSEAFF. The CDR3 DNA reads as TGTGCCAGCAGCATCGCAGGGGAGGGGTTTCACTCGTCTGAAGCTTTCTTT.